This is a list of T cell receptor beta chains from one sample in a study of vaccination effects on CD4 cells after COVID-19. Antigens for these TCRs are unknown. TCRdb keeps only in-frame clones here, not all; method: immunoSEQ multiplex PCR. Here the sample spans some 25,000 clones, approximately 79% being singletons. The sample was CD4+ T cells from PBMCs cultured with SARS-CoV-2 spike peptides, taken before COVID-19 vaccination. Source of these receptors: a human donor who had a prior SARS-CoV-2 infection. The CDR3 runs from the conserved cysteine through the conserved F or W. The D gene is left open where the match is weak. A row's size may be missing; if present it is once, few, many or a size class.

clone_size,cdr3_length,d_call,v_call,j_call,cdr3_nt,cdr3_aa
.,13,.,TRBV5-6,TRBJ2-1,TGTGCCAGCAGCCTGGGTTGGGAGGATGAGCAGTTCTTC,CASSLGWEDEQFF
.,11,.,TRBV6-5,TRBJ2-7,TGTGCCAGCAGTTACCCACCCGAGCAGTACTTC,CASSYPPEQYF
.,15,TRBD1,TRBV4-2,TRBJ1-1,TGTGCCAGCAGCCTACGACAGGGCTACAACACTGAAGCTTTCTTT,CASSLRQGYNTEAFF
.,13,.,TRBV7-2,TRBJ2-1,TGTGCCAGCAGCCCTACAGGGCTTAATGAGCAGTTCTTC,CASSPTGLNEQFF
.,14,.,TRBV5-1,TRBJ1-1,TGCGCCAGCAGCTTGGAGCCGTCAAACACTGAAGCTTTCTTT,CASSLEPSNTEAFF
.,15,.,TRBV5-1,TRBJ2-4,TGCGCCAGCAGCGACTACTCTCGAGGGGGTAACATTCAGTACTTC,CASSDYSRGGNIQYF
.,12,.,TRBV3-1/TRBV3-2,TRBJ1-5,TGTGCCAGCAGCCAAGATCGTCAGCCCCAGCATTTT,CASSQDRQPQHF
.,15,TRBD2,TRBV7-2,TRBJ2-1,TGTGCCAGCAGCTTAACTCGACTAGCGGGGGTTGAGCAGTTCTTC,CASSLTRLAGVEQFF
.,13,.,TRBV5-6,TRBJ1-5,TGTGCCAGCAGCTTGGGTCTAAGTCAGCCCCAGCATTTT,CASSLGLSQPQHF
.,15,.,TRBV2,TRBJ1-5,TGTGCCAGCAGAGGGATCCGTTATAGCAATCAGCCCCAGCATTTT,CASRGIRYSNQPQHF
.,14,.,TRBV5-6,TRBJ1-2,TGTGCCAGCAGCTTGCAAGGAGGGGTATTTAGCTACACCTTC,CASSLQGGVFSYTF
.,14,.,TRBV5-4,TRBJ1-6,TGTGCCAGCAGCTTGGCGCCAGTAAATTCACCCCTCCACTTT,CASSLAPVNSPLHF
.,16,TRBD1,TRBV15,TRBJ1-5,TGTGCCACCAGCAGGGGAACAGGGGGGAGCAATCAGCCCCAGCATTTT,CATSRGTGGSNQPQHF
.,15,TRBD1,TRBV14,TRBJ2-2,TGTGCCAGCAGTCAGGGACAGCGGAACACCGGGGAGCTGTTTTTT,CASSQGQRNTGELFF
few,15,TRBD2,TRBV5-5,TRBJ2-1,TGTGCCAGCACAGCGGGACTAGCGACGTACAATGAGCAGTTCTTC,CASTAGLATYNEQFF
.,18,.,TRBV27,TRBJ2-2,TGTGCCAGCAGTGGGACAGGCGATAGCGGGACCCACACCGGGGAGCTGTTTTTT,CASSGTGDSGTHTGELFF
.,15,.,TRBV27,TRBJ2-7,TGTGCCAGCACCCCCCAGTTGGGCAACTCCTACGAGCAGTACTTC,CASTPQLGNSYEQYF
.,14,.,TRBV18,TRBJ1-5,TGTGCCAGCTCTCGACAGAGAGGCGATCAGCCCCAGCATTTT,CASSRQRGDQPQHF
few,14,.,TRBV7-9,TRBJ1-3,TGTGCCAGCAGCTCACGGACGGGGGGAAACACCATATATTTT,CASSSRTGGNTIYF
.,12,.,TRBV6-5,TRBJ1-6,TGTGCCAGCAGCCGAAGAGATTCACCCCTCCACTTT,CASSRRDSPLHF
.,13,.,TRBV19,TRBJ2-7,TGTGCCAGTAGTTTCAGTGACTCCTACGAGCAGTACTTC,CASSFSDSYEQYF
.,13,.,TRBV6-5,TRBJ2-5,TGTGCCAGCAGTTACCCTGGCCTCGAGACCCAGTACTTC,CASSYPGLETQYF
once,15,.,TRBV4-2,TRBJ1-3,TGTGCCAGCAGCCAAGAAGCAAGGTCTGGAAACACCATATATTTT,CASSQEARSGNTIYF
.,14,.,TRBV6-5,TRBJ2-7,TGTGCCAGCAAGAGACAGCCCCCGGAGACCGAGCAGTACTTC,CASKRQPPETEQYF
.,14,TRBD1,TRBV10-3,TRBJ2-5,TGTGCCATCAGTAGACAGGGGAACCAAGAGACCCAGTACTTC,CAISRQGNQETQYF
.,13,.,TRBV5-1,TRBJ1-3,TGCGCCAGCAGCTTGGATGGCGAAGGCACCATATATTTT,CASSLDGEGTIYF
.,15,.,TRBV7-2,TRBJ1-6,TGTGCCAGCAGCTCCCCCCCCTCAGCCTATTCACCCCTCCACTTT,CASSSPPSAYSPLHF
once,15,.,TRBV24-1,TRBJ2-2,TGTGCCACCAGTGATTTGTGGGCGAACACCGGGGAGCTGTTTTTT,CATSDLWANTGELFF
.,15,.,TRBV5-1,TRBJ2-7,TGCGCCAGCAGCTCGACTTGGGAATATTCCTACGAGCAGTACTTC,CASSSTWEYSYEQYF
.,14,.,TRBV4-2,TRBJ1-1,TGTGCCAGCAGCCAAGGGACGGTTCTCTTTGGGGCTTTCTTT,CASSQGTVLFGAFF
.,16,.,TRBV6-6,TRBJ2-2,TGTGCCAGCAGTGGACTTCAGGTTGAGAGCACCGGGGAGCTGTTTTTT,CASSGLQVESTGELFF
.,14,.,TRBV7-9,TRBJ2-1,TGTGCCAGCAGCTTAGGGGGCTCCTACAATGAGCAGTTCTTC,CASSLGGSYNEQFF
.,16,TRBD2,TRBV2,TRBJ2-1,TGTGCCAGCAGTACCCGTAGCGGGGGCTCCTACAATGAGCAGTTCTTC,CASSTRSGGSYNEQFF
few,15,TRBD2,TRBV19,TRBJ2-1,TGTGCCAGTAGTATAGGGACTAGCTCCTACAATGAGCAGTTCTTC,CASSIGTSSYNEQFF
few,14,.,TRBV5-1,TRBJ1-3,TGCGCCAGCAGCTGGACGACGCAGGGAAACACCATATATTTT,CASSWTTQGNTIYF
few,14,TRBD2,TRBV7-2,TRBJ2-1,TGTGCCAGCAGCTTAGAGCTAGCGGATAATGAGCAGTTCTTC,CASSLELADNEQFF
.,15,TRBD1,TRBV5-4,TRBJ2-7,TGTGCCAGCGGGCCGCCGGGACAGAGGATCTACGAGCAGTACTTC,CASGPPGQRIYEQYF
.,17,TRBD1,TRBV5-1,TRBJ1-4,TGCGCCAGCAGCCGAACTTTTCAAGGGGGCGCCGATGAAAAACTGTTTTTT,CASSRTFQGGADEKLFF
.,13,.,TRBV10-3,TRBJ2-7,TGTGCCATCAAACGAAACAGGGAGGGCGAGCAGTACTTC,CAIKRNREGEQYF
.,13,.,TRBV4-1,TRBJ2-7,TGCGCCAGCAGCCAAGATTGGCCAGCTGAGCAGTACTTC,CASSQDWPAEQYF
.,18,TRBD1,TRBV5-1,TRBJ1-2,TGCGCCAGCAGCCCCAGTCCCGGGACAGGGTTGGTCGACTATGGCTACACCTTC,CASSPSPGTGLVDYGYTF
.,15,.,TRBV6-5,TRBJ2-3,TGTGCCAGCAGTTACTCGACGGCCGGCACAGATACGCAGTATTTT,CASSYSTAGTDTQYF
few,14,.,TRBV6-5,TRBJ1-6,TGTGCCAGCAGCTCGGGGCCCTATAATTCACCCCTCCACTTT,CASSSGPYNSPLHF
.,16,TRBD2,TRBV28,TRBJ2-3,TGTGCCAGCAGTTTATCCGTGGCGGGAGCAATAGATACGCAGTATTTT,CASSLSVAGAIDTQYF
few,14,.,TRBV7-9,TRBJ1-2,TGTGCCAGCAGCTTAGCGGGGGTCTACTATGGCTACACCTTC,CASSLAGVYYGYTF